This T cell receptor (beta chain) was found in a study of blood T cells in healthy people across ages. Overall study context: There was about one barcoded beta molecule captured by template switching per two T cells.

As for this clonotype: Its antigen is undetermined.

V was shortened by 7 bases and J by 5 bases, with 9 bases between the two germline ends. From germline, CDR1 is SGHKS and CDR2 YYEKEE (reference sequence). CDR3 length: 12 amino acids. Individuals who donated were healthy Caucasians from Russia aged roughly 6 to 90. Together with a sample-barcoded 5' primer, a J-beta primer mix was included in a second PCR lasting roughly 6 to 12 cycles. Tagging of each cDNA molecule was performed by a template-switch adaptor with 12 random nucleotides. TCRdb re-derived calls from the 5' RACE reads in MiXCR, one entry per CDR3 protein. The sample consists of around 900,000 distinct CDR3 sequences, more than 25% of them appearing once. Study-level findings and limits: The authors considered diversity estimates from one million T cells to be underestimates.

This clonotype was obtained from a woman older than 75 in good health. The V and J genes are TRBV5-5 and TRBJ1-4, with D perhaps TRBD1 (6 bases). Material: blood. CDR3 in DNA: TGTGCCAGCGGGACATTAAATGAAAAACTGTTTTTT. Translated: CASGTLNEKLFF.